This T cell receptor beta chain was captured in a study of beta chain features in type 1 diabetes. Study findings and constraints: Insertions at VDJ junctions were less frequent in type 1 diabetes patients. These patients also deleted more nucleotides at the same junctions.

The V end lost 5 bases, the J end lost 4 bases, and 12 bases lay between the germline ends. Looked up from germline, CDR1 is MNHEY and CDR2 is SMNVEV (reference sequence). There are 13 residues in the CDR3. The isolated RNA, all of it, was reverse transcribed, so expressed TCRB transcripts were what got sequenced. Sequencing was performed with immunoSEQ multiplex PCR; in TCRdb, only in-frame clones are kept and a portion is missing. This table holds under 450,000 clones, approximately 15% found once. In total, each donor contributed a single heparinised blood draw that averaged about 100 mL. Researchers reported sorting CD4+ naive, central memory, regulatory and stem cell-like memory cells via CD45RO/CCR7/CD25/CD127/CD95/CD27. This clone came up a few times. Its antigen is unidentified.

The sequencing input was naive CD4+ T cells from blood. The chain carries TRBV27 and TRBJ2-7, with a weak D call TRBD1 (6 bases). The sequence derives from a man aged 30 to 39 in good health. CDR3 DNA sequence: TGTGCCAGCAGTCAGAACAGGGAGTACGAGCAGTACTTC. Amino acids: CASSQNREYEQYF.